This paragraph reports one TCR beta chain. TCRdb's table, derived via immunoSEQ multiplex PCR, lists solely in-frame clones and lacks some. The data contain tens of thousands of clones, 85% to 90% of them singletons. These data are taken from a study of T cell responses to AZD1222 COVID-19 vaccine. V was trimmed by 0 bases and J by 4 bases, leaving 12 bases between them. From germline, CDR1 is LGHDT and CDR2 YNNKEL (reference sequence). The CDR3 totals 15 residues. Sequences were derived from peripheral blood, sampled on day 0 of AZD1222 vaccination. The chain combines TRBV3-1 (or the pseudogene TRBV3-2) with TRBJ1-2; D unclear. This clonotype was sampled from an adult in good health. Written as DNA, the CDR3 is TGTGCCAGCAGCCAAGAGTTCCGGGCGGGCTATGGCTACACCTTC. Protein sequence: CASSQEFRAGYGYTF.